This TCR beta chain was captured by sequencing in a study of PD-L1 blockade in urothelial cancer. Study overall: Once treatment had started, blood was analyzed at 3 weeks (second dose) and again at 6 weeks. General observations from the study: Blood TCR clonality below the median before treatment was a predictor of better survival.

A single count supports this clone. Antigen unknown. It was locally advanced or metastatic urothelial carcinoma that patients had. The table came from immunoSEQ multiplex PCR; TCRdb's copy has only in-frame clones and leaves some out. The data show about 29,000 clones, with approximately 86% seen just once and roughly 1.9% held by the top ten. With V trimmed by 0 bases and J by 5 bases, 5 bases remained unmatched. In germline, CDR1 is SGHNT, CDR2 YYREEE (reference sequence). The CDR3 sequence is 15 residues long. V gene TRBV5-4 combines with J gene TRBJ2-1, with 7 bases identical to TRBD1. This receptor was taken from a man aged 50 or older with urothelial cancer. The sample was PBMCs, taken around atezolizumab (anti-PD-L1) treatment. CDR3 region: CASSLAGGQNNEQFF. The CDR3 coding sequence is TGTGCCAGCAGCTTGGCAGGGGGTCAAAACAATGAGCAGTTCTTC.